This T cell receptor (beta chain) was captured by sequencing in a study of beta chain features in type 1 diabetes. Study findings and constraints: Sequencing of cDNA might inflate the share of cells that strongly express TCR. There was a moderate but significant shortening of TCRB CDR3s in all four CD4+ subsets of Type 1 diabetes patients. Fewer insertions but more deletions were seen at VDJ junctions in type 1 diabetes patients.

This clone has more than one count but fewer than ten. Its antigen is currently unknown. V was shortened by 10 bases and J by 5 bases, with 11 bases between the two germline ends. From germline, CDR1 is MDHEN and CDR2 SYDVKM. This CDR3 region has 11 residues. Expressed TCRB transcripts got sequenced, as all isolated RNA was reverse transcribed. The repertoire was sequenced with immunoSEQ multiplex PCR; TCRdb's copy has only in-frame clones and lacks some. The sample holds roughly 290,000 clones, about 15% seen once. This clonotype was obtained from a young man with type 1 diabetes. Sequencing input: naive CD4+ T cells from blood. This chain uses TRBV28 with TRBJ2-5; no clear D. CDR3 DNA sequence: TGTGCCACCCGTGTTTTGGAGACCCAGTACTTC. Its translation is CATRVLETQYF.